This TCR beta chain came from a study of brain T cells in children with intractable seizures. The time point is: blood from clinic visit 5 months post-surgery; TSC patient then seizure free. Surgery cases with the highest brain T cell transcript signatures were chosen for sequencing. General study findings and limits: Only CDR3 sequence similarity suggested viral specificity, without known HCMV serostatus.

Some clones are missing from TCRdb's copy, which holds only in-frame ones; the method was immunoSEQ multiplex PCR. The repertoire has about 340,000 clones, 93% of them found once; the top ten carry 5.7%. Losses at the gene ends were 5 bases for V and 6 bases for J; bases not matched to a gene: 7. CDR1 and CDR2 from the germline V gene are WSHSY and SAAADI. The CDR3 spans 14 residues. Turning to this clone: What it binds is not known.

V usage is TRBV10-2 and J usage is TRBJ1-1; 9 bases align to TRBD1. The source material was peripheral blood, sampled about 5 months after surgery. This clonotype was obtained from a boy in the first two years of life with tuberous sclerosis and intractable seizures. CDR3 in amino acids: CASSPTGGLSEAFF. The CDR3 DNA follows: TGCGCCAGCAGTCCGACAGGGGGATTGTCTGAAGCTTTCTTT.